Listed here are 27 T cell receptor beta chains from one sample, sequenced in a study of blood T cell repertoires in COVID-19. Repertoires were generated with immunoSEQ multiplex PCR, while TCRdb's copy carries only in-frame clones and drops some. This sample yields about 28,000 clones, of which around 90% are seen a single time; less than 6.5% belongs to the top ten. The sequenced material came from peripheral blood. Receptors were obtained from a man between 60 and 75 years old with active COVID-19.

This rearrangement joins TRBV19 to TRBJ2-5, with TRBD1 as a possible D gene (5 bases). The CDR3 spans 15 residues. V dropped 10 bases and J dropped 2 bases, with 20 bases sitting between them. The germline V gene encodes CDR1 LNHDA and CDR2 SQIVND (reference sequence). This CDR3 is CATKFWAGIQETQYF. The CDR3 DNA follows: TGTGCCACTAAGTTTTGGGCAGGGATACAAGAGACCCAGTACTTC.

This clone is medium-sized (0.01 to 0.1%) by share. The chain combines TRBV28 with TRBJ2-6; the D gene is possibly TRBD1 (6 bases). Trimming removed 4 bases from V and 3 bases from J, with 13 bases in between. The CDR3 length is 16 residues. The germline gives CDR1 MDHEN, CDR2 SYDVKM. The CDR3 region has the DNA TGTGCCAGCAGTTCCCCAGGGGCACATGGGGCCAACGTCCTGACTTTC. Translating gives CASSSPGAHGANVLTF.

The chain is built from TRBV6-5 and TRBJ2-1, with TRBD2 as a possible D gene (7 bases). This CDR3 has 15 amino acids. V was pared by 2 bases and J by 5 bases, with 13 bases between. Germline values: CDR1 MNHEY, CDR2 SVGAGI. CDR3 nucleotide sequence: TGTGCCAGCAGTTACGGGGGGGCCAGTAACAATGAGCAGTTCTTC. This translates into CASSYGGASNNEQFF.

The rearrangement uses TRBV5-1 and TRBJ2-1, with D hard to call. Trimming shortened V by 8 bases and J by 1 base, and 16 bases separated the two germline ends. Germline loops: CDR1 SGHRS, CDR2 YFSETQ. CDR3 length: 15 residues. CDR3 sequence: CASAPRSQSYNEQFF. The CDR3, as DNA: TGCGCCAGTGCTCCCCGGTCCCAATCCTACAATGAGCAGTTCTTC.

J is TRBJ1-1 and V is TRBV10-1; D is perhaps TRBD1 (5 bases). Germline assignment: CDR1 WNHNN and CDR2 SYGVQD (reference sequence). The CDR3 extends over 14 amino acids. V lost 2 bases, J lost 7 bases, and 14 bases lay in between. CDR3 residues: CASSETGVPDEAFF. CDR3 bases: TGCGCCAGCAGTGAGACGGGGGTCCCAGATGAAGCTTTCTTT.

This clone was seen just once. A read error may produce the germline difference seen at one junction end. The chain combines TRBV7-7 with TRBJ2-5; TRBD1 is a possible D gene (6 bases). Germline assignment: CDR1 SSHAT and CDR2 FNYEAQ (reference sequence). The CDR3 spans 15 residues. As DNA, the CDR3 is TGTGCTAGCAGCTTAGCCAGGGGCCCCCAAGAGACCCAGTACTTC. This encodes CASSLARGPQETQYF.

This clone was seen only once. The rearrangement links TRBV7-9 to TRBJ2-1; 9 bases are a match to TRBD1. The trim removed 5 bases at V and 7 bases at J, leaving 3 bases unmatched. CDR1 SEHNR and CDR2 FQNEAQ come from the germline V gene (reference sequence). The CDR3 runs to 13 residues. CDR3 nucleotides: TGTGCCAGCAGCCGGACAGGGGTGAATGAGCAGTTCTTC. Its translation is CASSRTGVNEQFF.

This chain connects TRBV5-1 to TRBJ2-7; 7 bases agree with TRBD2. The CDR3 length is 15 residues. The V segment lost 4 bases and the J segment 0 bases; nucleotides outside the gene matches: 7. Germline V gene sequence: CDR1 SGHRS, CDR2 YFSETQ. The CDR3 region has the DNA TGCGCCAGCAGCCCAGTGGGGGGGTCCTCCTACGAGCAGTACTTC. Amino acids: CASSPVGGSSYEQYF.

This clone was recorded once. J is TRBJ1-5 and V is TRBV7-3; D ambiguous. Germline V CDR1 and CDR2: SGHTA, FQGTGA. V was shortened by 4 bases and J by 10 bases, with 14 bases between the two germline ends. This CDR3 contains 13 residues. The CDR3 bases are TGTGCCAGCAGCTCCACGGAGGGCAGCCCCCAGCATTTT. Protein: CASSSTEGSPQHF.

The chain has TRBV7-9 and TRBJ1-4; 7 bases agree with TRBD1. Germline V CDR1 and CDR2: SEHNR, FQNEAQ (reference sequence). The CDR3 has 14 amino acids. Trimming removed 1 base from V and 7 bases from J; junction bases left unmatched: 3. The DNA of the CDR3 is TGTGCCAGCAGCTTAGGACAGGGCGGTGAAAAACTGTTTTTT. Translation gives CASSLGQGGEKLFF.

The chain employs TRBV28 and TRBJ2-5; possibly TRBD1 for D (6 bases). Germline CDR1 MDHEN, CDR2 SYDVKM. V was pared by 6 bases and J by 1 base, with 9 bases between. The CDR3 sequence is 13 residues long. The CDR3 nucleotides are TGTGCCAGCAGCCGGGACATCCAAGAGACCCAGTACTTC. Protein product: CASSRDIQETQYF.

Turning to this clone: Other DNA sequences of this sample code for an identical CDR3. The chain employs TRBV9 and TRBJ2-7, with 7 bases aligning to TRBD1. Trimming at V came to 2 bases and at J to 2 bases, leaving 10 bases not matched to a gene. The CDR3 is 16 amino acids. Germline assignment: CDR1 SGDLS and CDR2 YYNGEE. CDR3 sequence: CASSVPRDSPTYEQYF. Written as DNA, the CDR3 is TGTGCCAGCAGCGTCCCTCGGGACAGTCCCACCTACGAGCAGTACTTC.

The chain couples TRBV11-1 to TRBJ2-1; TRBD1 might be the D (7 bases). V lost 7 bases and J 5 bases, leaving 18 bases between the germline ends. The CDR3 runs to 15 residues. Per germline, CDR1 SGHAT and CDR2 FQDESV (reference sequence). The chain's CDR3 is CASIISAGQHNEQFF. In nucleotides, the CDR3 is TGTGCCAGCATTATCAGTGCGGGACAGCACAATGAGCAGTTCTTC.

The genes are TRBV18 and TRBJ1-1, with a possible D match to TRBD1 (6 bases). The CDR3 extends over 15 amino acids. Germline V gene data show CDR1 as KGHSH and CDR2 as LQKENI. V lost 3 bases, J lost 0 bases, and 11 bases lay in between. The chain's CDR3 is CASSPGQRLNTEAFF. The DNA for the CDR3 is TGTGCCAGCTCACCGGGACAACGACTGAACACTGAAGCTTTCTTT.

The chain recombines TRBV2 with TRBJ2-7; D remains unclear. The germline V and J ends were trimmed by 4 bases and 4 bases, with 8 bases remaining between them. Germline V gene lookup returns CDR1 SNHLY and CDR2 FYNNEI. The CDR3 has 12 amino acids. CDR3 amino acids: CASSVARYEQYF. The CDR3 region has the DNA TGTGCCAGCAGTGTGGCTAGGTACGAGCAGTACTTC.

The chain employs TRBV18 and TRBJ2-7; 7 bases fit TRBD1. J lost 2 bases, V lost 0 bases, and 4 bases had no gene match. The CDR3 loop spans 15 amino acids. Germline V lookup: CDR1 KGHSH, CDR2 LQKENI. CDR3 protein: CASSPPRGHTYEQYF. DNA of the CDR3: TGTGCCAGCTCACCACCGAGGGGGCACACCTACGAGCAGTACTTC.

The J gene is TRBJ1-4, the V gene TRBV3-1 (or the pseudogene TRBV3-2), with D possibly TRBD1 on 5 matching bases. V was trimmed by 2 bases and J by 8 bases, leaving 15 bases between them. CDR3 size: 15 residues. Germline values: CDR1 LGHDT, CDR2 YNNKEL (reference sequence). The CDR3 loop is CASSQYDGGLEKLFF. DNA of the CDR3: TGTGCCAGCAGCCAATATGACGGGGGGTTGGAAAAACTGTTTTTT.

This clone was seen once. The chain carries TRBV18 and TRBJ2-3, with 7 bases lining up with TRBD1. CDR1 is KGHSH, CDR2 LQKENI, per germline. V dropped 3 bases and J dropped 1; count of bases not matched to a gene: 4. CDR3 length: 15 residues. The CDR3 DNA follows: TGTGCCAGCTCACCGGGACAGCCAGGCACAGATACGCAGTATTTT. Protein: CASSPGQPGTDTQYF.

This chain joins TRBV9 and TRBJ1-2; D is unresolved. The V end lost 4 bases, the J end lost 0 bases, and 7 bases lay between the germline ends. From germline, CDR1 is SGDLS and CDR2 YYNGEE. This CDR3 has 13 amino acids. CDR3 coding DNA: TGTGCCAGCAGCCACAATTCTAACTATGGCTACACCTTC. Amino acids: CASSHNSNYGYTF.

The rearrangement uses TRBV7-9 and TRBJ2-7, with 7 bases lining up with TRBD1. V shed 5 bases, J shed 7 bases, and the junction held 17 bases outside the gene matches. The V gene's germline CDR1 is SEHNR and CDR2 FQNEAQ (reference sequence). This CDR3 is 16 amino acids long. The CDR3 DNA follows: TGTGCCAGCAGCCCCAACCCCAGACAGGGCCGTGGGGAGCAGTACTTC. Translating it yields CASSPNPRQGRGEQYF.

In this sample, this clone turned up once. The rearrangement uses TRBV5-4 and TRBJ2-5, with D possibly matching TRBD1 (6 bases). V gave up 4 bases and J gave up 0 bases, with 13 bases separating them. Per germline, CDR1 SGHNT and CDR2 YYREEE (reference sequence). The CDR3 totals 15 residues. CDR3 coding DNA: TGTGCCAGCAGCCCGGACAGATCCAACCAAGAGACCCAGTACTTC. Amino acids: CASSPDRSNQETQYF.

V usage is TRBV29-1 and J usage is TRBJ2-3, with D possibly matching TRBD1 (6 bases). With 4 bases removed from V and 0 bases from J, the gap between germline ends came to 14 bases. CDR1 and CDR2 (germline): SQVTM, ANQGSEA. The CDR3 loop spans 15 amino acids. The CDR3 DNA sequence: TGCAGCGTTGGCACAAGGACAGCTAGCACAGATACGCAGTATTTT. Translation gives CSVGTRTASTDTQYF.

This chain joins TRBV27 and TRBJ2-1, with a tentative D call TRBD2 (6 bases). V was shortened by 6 bases and J by 4 bases, with 13 bases between the two germline ends. From germline, CDR1 is MNHEY and CDR2 SMNVEV (reference sequence). The CDR3 is 14 residues long. The CDR3 spells CASRAGSSYNEQFF. The CDR3 DNA sequence: TGTGCCAGCAGGGCGGGGTCTAGTTACAATGAGCAGTTCTTC.

The chain links TRBV19 to TRBJ2-1; 8 nucleotides align to TRBD2. The V gene's germline CDR1 is LNHDA and CDR2 SQIVND (reference sequence). The CDR3 length is 15 residues. The J segment lost 5 bases and the V segment lost 5 bases, leaving 8 bases of the junction unmatched. CDR3 bases: TGTGCCAGTAGTTCCCTGGCGGGGGGCGACAATGAGCAGTTCTTC. Residues: CASSSLAGGDNEQFF.

CDR3 residues: CASSRTSGGRSYNEQFF. CDR3 in DNA: TGTGCCAGCAGTCGGACTAGCGGGGGGCGTTCCTACAATGAGCAGTTCTTC. The gene calls are TRBV28 and TRBJ2-1, with TRBD2 matching over 14 bases. CDR3 length equals 17 residues. CDR1 is MDHEN, CDR2 SYDVKM, per germline. Trimming took 5 bases from V and 1 from J; bases not matched to a gene: 4.

This clone was seen more than once but under ten times. The chain uses TRBV6-6 and TRBJ2-7; D is perhaps TRBD2 (5 bases). The CDR3 contains 14 residues. Trimming left V 3 bases short and J 5 bases short, with 14 bases between. From germline, CDR1 is MNHNY and CDR2 SVGAGI (reference sequence). The chain's CDR3 is CASSYRSRGNEQYF. The DNA for the CDR3 is TGTGCCAGCAGTTATCGGTCTCGGGGTAACGAGCAGTACTTC.

This sequence joins TRBV4-1 and TRBJ2-1, with 8 bases lining up with TRBD1. Germline V gene data show CDR1 as MGHRA and CDR2 as YSYEKL. After removal of 0 bases from V and 5 bases from J, the junction contained 3 bases not matched to a gene. The CDR3 is 15 residues long. CDR3 loop: CASSQDEGQDNEQFF. The CDR3 DNA sequence: TGCGCCAGCAGCCAAGATGAGGGACAGGACAATGAGCAGTTCTTC.